This passage covers 32 T cell receptor beta chains from one sample sequenced in a study of Ad26.COV2.S vaccination and SARS-CoV-2 variants. This table comes from immunoSEQ multiplex PCR, and its TCRdb copy is limited to in-frame clones, with some not included. The data show around 450,000 clones, approximately 87% seen once. The treatment is: roughly 19 received Ad26.COV2.S at low or high dose, single or two shots; 5 received placebo; per-sample allocation not given. It was on day 63 after the first vaccine or placebo injection that samples were taken. The input for sequencing was peripheral blood, taken in a trial of Ad26.COV2.S vaccine versus placebo. The source of these receptors is a person aged 18-60 years who received the Ad26.COV2.S COVID-19 vaccine or a placebo.

The rearrangement joins TRBV5-1 to TRBJ2-3; D is unclear. This CDR3 comprises 14 residues. Germline V gene sequence: CDR1 SGHRS, CDR2 YFSETQ. V lost 7 bases, J lost 3 bases, and 15 bases lay in between. This CDR3 reads CASSLVSDTDTQYF. Written as DNA, the CDR3 is TGCGCCAGCTCTCTCGTCTCAGATACAGATACGCAGTATTTT.

The genes are TRBV25-1 and TRBJ2-7; maybe TRBD2 (5 bases). V was trimmed by 10 bases and J by 2 bases, leaving 15 bases between them. The germline V gene has CDR1 MGHDK and CDR2 SYGVNS. This CDR3 has 13 residues. This CDR3 reads CATEGAVTYEQYF. The CDR3 DNA is TGTGCCACCGAGGGCGCAGTCACCTACGAGCAGTACTTC.

This chain connects TRBV5-6 to TRBJ1-5; D not certain. Germline V gene data show CDR1 as SGHDT and CDR2 as YYEEEE. V shed 3 bases and J shed 3 bases, with 19 bases lying between them. The CDR3 loop spans 17 amino acids. CDR3 in amino acids: CASSSRALNRVNQPQHF. CDR3 nucleotides: TGTGCCAGCAGCTCCCGGGCCCTAAATCGGGTCAATCAGCCCCAGCATTTT.

This sequence joins TRBV4-3 and TRBJ1-3; 9 bases agree with TRBD1. V was pared by 3 bases and J by 0 bases, with 3 bases of the junction left unmatched. This CDR3 region has 16 residues. In germline, CDR1 is LGHNA, CDR2 YSLEER. The CDR3 reads CASSQATGGSGNTIYF. The CDR3, as DNA: TGCGCCAGCAGCCAGGCGACAGGGGGCTCTGGAAACACCATATATTTT.

The chain couples TRBV6-4 to TRBJ2-2; D possibly uses TRBD1 or TRBD2 (7 bases each). CDR1 is MRHNA and CDR2 is SNTAGT in the germline V gene. The CDR3 is 14 residues long. The ends were cut back, 5 bases at V and 5 bases at J, with 12 bases in the middle. Written as DNA, the CDR3 is TGTGCCAGCAGTAACAGGGGAGGGACCGGGGAGCTGTTTTTT. It encodes CASSNRGGTGELFF.

The chain is built from TRBV7-9 and TRBJ2-7; 7 bases line up with TRBD1. The junction had 3 bases not matched to a gene; V was cut back by 0 bases and J by 4 bases. The V gene's germline CDR1 is SEHNR and CDR2 FQNEAQ (reference sequence). This CDR3 comprises 14 residues. CDR3 bases: TGTGCCAGCAGCTTAGCGGGGACAGCATACGAGCAGTACTTC. Translating it yields CASSLAGTAYEQYF.

The chain is built from TRBV7-2 and TRBJ2-7; the D is unclear. Trimming took 6 bases from V and 3 from J, leaving 6 bases between them. Germline V CDR1 and CDR2: SGHTA, FQGNSA. CDR3 length: 11 amino acids. The CDR3 nucleotides are TGTGCCAGCAGACATGACTACGAGCAGTACTTC. It codes for CASRHDYEQYF.

The V call is TRBV3-1 (or the pseudogene TRBV3-2), the J call TRBJ1-6; D uncertain. The CDR3 extends over 16 amino acids. V was clipped by 4 bases and J by 1 base, with 11 bases between them. Per the germline V gene, CDR1 is LGHDT and CDR2 is YNNKEL (reference sequence). CDR3 bases: TGTGCCAGCAGCCCCGGGGTTGGGTCCTATAATTCACCCCTCCACTTT. It encodes CASSPGVGSYNSPLHF.

The CDR3 spells CASSVRLTDTQYF. In DNA, the CDR3 is TGTGCCAGCAGCGTCCGGCTCACAGATACGCAGTATTTT. V gene TRBV9 combines with J gene TRBJ2-3; D is uncertain. This CDR3 has 13 amino acids. The germline gives CDR1 SGDLS, CDR2 YYNGEE. Trimming stripped 2 bases from V and 2 bases from J, with 6 bases between. The variable domain in full, with the rest retrieved from reference TRBV9 and TRBJ2-3, is DSGVTQTPKHLITATGQRVTLRCSPRSGDLSVYWYQQSLDQGLQFLIQYYNGEERAKGNILERFSAQQFPDLHSELNLSSLELGDSALYFCASSVRLTDTQYFGPGTRLTVL.

The chain recombines TRBV12-5 with TRBJ2-1; 10 bases fit TRBD2. The CDR3 runs 16 residues. With 1 base clipped from V and 6 bases from J, the junction kept 6 bases outside the gene matches. The germline CDR1 and CDR2 sequences are LGHNT and FRNRAP. CDR3 nucleotides: TGTGCTAGTGGTTTGGAAAGCGGGGGGGCCTTCAATGAGCAGTTCTTC. Encoded protein: CASGLESGGAFNEQFF.

The V and J genes are TRBV29-1 and TRBJ2-3; possibly TRBD2 for D (5 bases). CDR1 and CDR2 from the germline V gene are SQVTM and ANQGSEA. The CDR3 contains 13 residues. Trimming pared 0 bases from V and 4 bases from J, leaving 8 bases between. The CDR3 reads CSVEDGGPDTQYF. CDR3 DNA: TGCAGCGTTGAAGATGGAGGCCCAGATACGCAGTATTTT.

The chain joins TRBV9 to TRBJ2-2; 13 positions agree with TRBD2. The CDR3 runs to 18 residues. CDR1 is SGDLS and CDR2 is YYNGEE in the germline V gene. The J segment lost 4 bases and the V segment lost 2 bases, leaving 8 bases of the junction unmatched. Written as DNA, the CDR3 is TGTGCCAGCAGCGTCCGGACTAGCGGGGGTAGTGGCACCGGGGAGCTGTTTTTT. It translates to CASSVRTSGGSGTGELFF.

This rearrangement joins TRBV7-2 to TRBJ2-2; 12 bases are a match to TRBD2. Trimming took 3 bases from V and 1 from J; bases not matched to a gene: 0. CDR1 is SGHTA and CDR2 is FQGNSA in the germline V gene. The CDR3 sequence is 16 residues long. DNA for the CDR3: TGTGCCAGCAGCTTGACTAGCGGGGGGAACACCGGGGAGCTGTTTTTT. Its translation is CASSLTSGGNTGELFF.

The chain is built from TRBV25-1 and TRBJ1-4; possible D gene TRBD1, 5 bases. In germline, CDR1 is MGHDK, CDR2 SYGVNS. The CDR3 totals 15 residues. Trimming took off 5 bases at V and 5 bases at J, with 15 bases between the two ends. CDR3 protein: CASSPQMGGNEKLFF. The CDR3 DNA sequence: TGTGCCAGCAGTCCTCAGATGGGGGGAAATGAAAAACTGTTTTTT.

The J gene is TRBJ2-1, the V gene TRBV7-2, with 8 bases fitting TRBD1. This CDR3 has 15 residues. CDR1 is SGHTA and CDR2 is FQGNSA in the germline V gene. Trimming took 5 bases from V and 6 from J; bases not matched to a gene: 9. CDR3 in DNA: TGTGCCAGCAGCCGGGTATCGGGACAGGCCAATGAGCAGTTCTTC. This sequence encodes CASSRVSGQANEQFF.

The V gene is TRBV19, the J gene TRBJ2-3, with 10 bases fitting TRBD2. V gave up 6 bases and J gave up 7 bases; unmatched junction bases: 16. CDR1 and CDR2 from the germline V gene are LNHDA and SQIVND (reference sequence). CDR3 length: 17 residues. CDR3 DNA sequence: TGTGCCAGTAGCCCTCGGATTAGCGGGGGGCCGCGGAATACGCAGTATTTT. This gives the protein CASSPRISGGPRNTQYF.

V usage is TRBV29-1 and J usage is TRBJ2-7, with unresolved D. V lost 4 bases, J lost 2 bases, and 9 bases lay in between. The CDR3 spans 12 residues. The germline CDR1 and CDR2 sequences are SQVTM and ANQGSEA. CDR3 bases: TGCAGCGTTGTTGAGAGTCCCTACGAGCAGTACTTC. Amino acids: CSVVESPYEQYF.

Comments on this clone: Different DNA sequences within this sample yield the same CDR3. The gene calls are TRBV20-1 and TRBJ2-5; D gene unclear. The CDR3 length is 10 residues. V lost 3 bases to trimming and J lost 3 bases, with 2 bases between them. CDR1 and CDR2 (germline): DFQATT, SNEGSKA (reference sequence). The CDR3 nucleotides are TGCAGTGCTAGTAAAGAGACCCAGTACTTC. Protein sequence: CSASKETQYF.

The chain employs TRBV20-1 and TRBJ2-3; TRBD1 matches at 7 bases. This CDR3 spans 16 amino acids. CDR1 DFQATT and CDR2 SNEGSKA come from the germline V gene (reference sequence). V shed 3 bases and J 3 bases; nucleotides not matched to a gene: 12. CDR3 region: CSASPGTESFTDTQYF. CDR3 DNA sequence: TGCAGTGCTAGTCCCGGGACAGAATCTTTTACAGATACGCAGTATTTT.

This clone has a single count. This rearrangement joins TRBV28 to TRBJ1-4, with 8 bases that match TRBD1. J lost 9 bases, V lost 6 bases, and 9 bases had no gene match. In germline, CDR1 is MDHEN, CDR2 SYDVKM. The CDR3 sequence is 14 residues long. This CDR3 is CASSHRDRRQKLFF. Written as DNA, the CDR3 is TGTGCCAGCAGCCACCGGGACAGGAGGCAAAAACTGTTTTTT.

A few counts support this clone. CDR3 nucleotides: TGTGCCAGCAGCCCTTCTAGCGGGGGTTGGAACGAGCAGTACTTC. As protein: CASSPSSGGWNEQYF. The chain joins TRBV7-9 to TRBJ2-7; 10 nucleotides agree with TRBD2. The junction had 9 bases not matched to a gene; V was cut back by 5 bases and J by 5 bases. The CDR3 consists of 15 residues. From germline, CDR1 is SEHNR and CDR2 FQNEAQ (reference sequence). Variable domain in full (rest from reference TRBV7-9 and TRBJ2-7): DTGVSQNPRHKITKRGQNVTFRCDPISEHNRLYWYRQTLGQGPEFLTYFQNEAQLEKSRLLSDRFSAERPKGSFSTLEIQRTEQGDSAMYLCASSPSSGGWNEQYFGPGTRLTVT.

The V call is TRBV7-3, the J call TRBJ1-2; D possibly corresponds to TRBD1 (6 bases). Trimming shortened V by 0 bases and J by 6 bases, and 17 bases separated the two germline ends. This CDR3 contains 16 residues. Looked up from germline, CDR1 is SGHTA and CDR2 is FQGTGA. DNA for the CDR3: TGTGCCAGCAGCTTAACGGGCCTCGGGGAGGGGGATGGCTACACCTTC. The encoded protein is CASSLTGLGEGDGYTF.

This chain links TRBV2 with TRBJ1-2; D gene ambiguous. The CDR3 has 11 amino acids. Germline V gene lookup returns CDR1 SNHLY and CDR2 FYNNEI. The V gene lost 7 bases and the J gene lost 8 bases, with 11 bases spanning the gap. CDR3 loop: CASTLTYGYTF. DNA for the CDR3: TGTGCCAGCACCCTAACTTACGGCTACACCTTC.

This chain uses TRBV4-1 with TRBJ1-1; possibly TRBD1 for D (6 bases). Germline-derived CDR1 and CDR2 are MGHRA and YSYEKL. This CDR3 is 13 amino acids long. V was pared by 3 bases and J by 4 bases, with 9 bases between. The CDR3 protein is CASSHPGATEAFF. The DNA for the CDR3 is TGCGCCAGCAGCCACCCAGGGGCCACTGAAGCTTTCTTT.

This chain joins TRBV7-2 and TRBJ2-2; 9 positions agree with TRBD1. This CDR3 contains 16 residues. Germline assignment: CDR1 SGHTA and CDR2 FQGNSA. V was clipped by 6 bases and J by 7 bases; unmatched bases: 12. The CDR3 nucleotides are TGTGCCAGCAGATCAAGGACAGGGGTAAACTTCGGGGAGCTGTTTTTT. It yields the protein CASRSRTGVNFGELFF.

The gene calls are TRBV5-1 and TRBJ2-3; 7 bases align to TRBD1. Per germline, CDR1 SGHRS and CDR2 YFSETQ. The J segment lost 0 bases and the V segment lost 4 bases, leaving 5 bases of the junction unmatched. This CDR3 has 15 amino acids. CDR3 nucleotide sequence: TGCGCCAGCAGCGAGCCCAGGGGGAGCACAGATACGCAGTATTTT. Translated: CASSEPRGSTDTQYF.

This chain links TRBV7-8 with TRBJ1-6; tentatively, D is TRBD1 (5 bases). Per the germline V gene, CDR1 is SGHVS and CDR2 is FQNEAQ. Trimming removed 5 bases at V and 7 bases at J, with 18 bases between. The CDR3 has 16 residues. CDR3 in amino acids: CASSRPRDGGNSPLHF. The CDR3, as DNA: TGTGCCAGCAGCCGGCCAAGGGACGGCGGGAATTCACCCCTCCACTTT. Variable domain in full (rest from reference TRBV7-8 and TRBJ1-6): GAGVSQSPRYKVAKRGQDVALRCDPISGHVSLFWYQQALGQGPEFLTYFQNEAQLDKSGLPSDRFFAERPEGSVSTLKIQRTQQEDSAVYLCASSRPRDGGNSPLHFGNGTRLTVT.

This clone was observed a single time. The chain recombines TRBV4-1 with TRBJ1-2, with D perhaps matching TRBD1 (5 bases). Germline-derived CDR1 and CDR2 are MGHRA and YSYEKL. V gave up 4 bases and J gave up 8 bases, with 11 bases separating them. The CDR3 consists of 12 residues. CDR3 region: CASSLGAEGYTF. The CDR3 DNA follows: TGCGCCAGCAGCCTCGGGGCAGAGGGCTACACCTTC.

CDR3 residues: CASSVRDTGAYNEQFF. CDR3 DNA: TGTGCCAGCAGCGTTCGGGACACTGGGGCGTACAATGAGCAGTTCTTC. V is TRBV9 and J is TRBJ2-1, with a weak D call TRBD1 (6 bases). Trimming removed 2 bases from V and 4 bases from J, with 16 bases in between. In germline, CDR1 is SGDLS, CDR2 YYNGEE. This CDR3 is built from 16 residues.

DNA for the CDR3: TGTGCCAGCAGGGGGGGGACAGTAGGGCTCCGGGATACGCAGTATTTT. It specifies CASRGGTVGLRDTQYF. This chain joins TRBV2 and TRBJ2-3; D might be TRBD1 or TRBD2, each matching 7 bases. Germline V CDR1 and CDR2: SNHLY, FYNNEI. The CDR3 runs 16 residues. Trimming shortened V by 6 bases and J by 6 bases, and 22 bases separated the two germline ends.

This clone was observed once. The V gene is TRBV5-1, the J gene TRBJ1-2; 8 bases fit TRBD1. Germline V lookup: CDR1 SGHRS, CDR2 YFSETQ. This CDR3 has 17 residues. Unmatched junction bases numbered 9, after V lost 1 base and J lost 1 base. CDR3 protein: CASSLSQAGQDNYGYTF. The CDR3 DNA sequence: TGCGCCAGCAGCTTGTCCCAAGCGGGACAGGATAACTATGGCTACACCTTC.

In its sample, this clone was seen a few times. This rearrangement joins TRBV5-8 to TRBJ2-7, with D perhaps matching TRBD1 or TRBD2 (6 bases each). There are 15 residues in the CDR3. Trimming removed 6 bases at V and 6 bases at J, with 22 bases between. In germline, CDR1 is SGHTS, CDR2 YDEGEE. The CDR3 DNA reads as TGTGCCAGCAAAATGGGGGGCGAGCTTACTACCGAGCAGTACTTC. Translation: CASKMGGELTTEQYF.